This entry concerns a single T cell receptor (beta chain). The CDR3 is made up of 15 amino acids. The V and J ends lost 5 bases and 0 bases respectively, with 13 bases between them. In germline, CDR1 is SGHVS, CDR2 FNYEAQ. The data belong to a study of blood T cell repertoires in COVID-19. Generated by immunoSEQ multiplex PCR, the TCRdb table keeps only in-frame clones and is missing some. The repertoire includes about 210,000 clones, about four fifths of them detected once, and approximately 8% sits in the top ten. This sequence joins TRBV7-6 and TRBJ1-1; no clear D gene. Sequenced sample: peripheral blood. The receptor was isolated from a woman older than 75 with COVID-19, enrolled during active disease. The CDR3 region has the DNA TGTGCCAGCAGCCCCCCCTATTGGTTGAACACTGAAGCTTTCTTT. As protein: CASSPPYWLNTEAFF.